The 26 T cell receptor beta chains presented below share a single source sample, sequenced in a study of blood T cells in healthy people across ages. A second 7 to 11 cycle PCR used barcoded and J-beta primers. TCRdb re-analysed the 5' RACE reads in MiXCR, keeping a single row per CDR3 protein. The data contain 1.5 million or so distinct CDR3 sequences, 40% to 50% of them seen just once; the ten biggest clones take up roughly 7.7%. What was sequenced was blood. The origin of the receptors is a woman aged 18-29 years in good health.

This clonotype has a count of ten or more. The gene calls are TRBV12-3 or TRBV12-4 and TRBJ2-5; D gene ambiguous. The CDR3 is 13 residues long. V gave up 5 bases and J gave up 4 bases, with 11 bases separating them. CDR3: CASSTYGRETQYF. The CDR3 nucleotides read TGTGCCAGCAGTACCTACGGAAGAGAGACCCAGTACTTC.

In this sample, this clonotype turned up a few times. This chain joins TRBV5-1 and TRBJ2-7; 7 bases are shared with TRBD2. The V segment lost 0 bases and the J segment 1 base; nucleotides outside the gene matches: 4. CDR1 is SGHRS, CDR2 YFSETQ, per germline. This CDR3 region has 15 residues. The chain's CDR3 is CASSLVLADSYEQYF. The CDR3 DNA follows: TGCGCCAGCAGCTTGGTTCTAGCGGATTCCTACGAGCAGTACTTC.

The table lists this clonotype with a few counts. This chain joins TRBV7-6 and TRBJ2-3; D is unresolved. Looked up from germline, CDR1 is SGHVS and CDR2 is FNYEAQ. The V end was cut by 3 bases, the J end by 5 bases, with 9 bases between. The CDR3 runs 13 residues. The CDR3 here is CASSLDPKDTQYF. The CDR3 region has the DNA TGTGCCAGCAGCTTGGACCCCAAAGATACGCAGTATTTT.

This clonotype was detected many times. This chain joins TRBV29-1 and TRBJ2-1, with TRBD2 matching over 11 bases. With V trimmed by 7 bases and J by 8 bases, 10 bases remained unmatched. CDR1 is SQVTM, CDR2 ANQGSEA, per germline. CDR3 size: 14 residues. CDR3 sequence (DNA): TGCAGCGGAATCTTAGCGGGAGGGCCCGATGAGCAGTTCTTC. Its translation: CSGILAGGPDEQFF.

This rearrangement joins TRBV6-2 or TRBV6-3 to TRBJ2-7, with D possibly being TRBD2 (5 bases). CDR3 length: 13 amino acids. V lost 2 bases and J lost 5, with 10 bases in between. Germline-derived CDR1 and CDR2 are MNHEY and SVGEGT. The CDR3: CASSYGRGDEQYF. The DNA of the CDR3 is TGTGCCAGCAGTTACGGGAGAGGCGACGAGCAGTACTTC.

The chain recombines TRBV5-1 with TRBJ1-1; TRBD1 is a possible D gene (5 bases). From germline, CDR1 is SGHRS and CDR2 YFSETQ. V was cut by 0 bases and J by 5 bases, with 17 bases left in between. CDR3 length equals 16 residues. The CDR3 DNA is TGCGCCAGCAGCTTGGATCTTTGGGCAGGGACGACTGAAGCTTTCTTT. Its translation: CASSLDLWAGTTEAFF.

The chain links TRBV30 to TRBJ1-2; tentative D call: TRBD1 (5 bases). The CDR3 runs to 12 residues. Trimming removed 5 bases at V and 8 bases at J, with 15 bases between. Per germline, CDR1 GTSNPN and CDR2 SVGIG (reference sequence). CDR3 loop: CAWPGPQGGYTF. The CDR3 DNA is TGTGCCTGGCCGGGACCCCAAGGAGGCTACACCTTC.

The chain carries TRBV12-3 or TRBV12-4 and TRBJ2-5, with D possibly TRBD2 on 5 matching bases. This CDR3 spans 17 amino acids. V was clipped by 2 bases and J by 5 bases, with 21 bases between them. CDR3 nucleotides: TGTGCCAGCAGTTTAAATTTGGGGTGGGCTAGCCGGGAGACCCAGTACTTC. This translates into CASSLNLGWASRETQYF.

The chain recombines TRBV20-1 with TRBJ1-5, with unresolved D. CDR3 length: 14 amino acids. Germline CDR1 DFQATT, CDR2 SNEGSKA (reference sequence). Trimming stripped 0 bases from V and 0 bases from J, with 6 bases between. The CDR3 DNA is TGCAGTGCTAGAGACGGCCCTAGCAATCAGCCCCAGCATTTT. Translating gives CSARDGPSNQPQHF.

The CDR3, as DNA: TGTGCCACCAGTGATAGGGCAGGGGAAACTGAAGCTTTCTTT. Translated, it gives CATSDRAGETEAFF. This sequence joins TRBV24-1 and TRBJ1-1, with D possibly matching TRBD1 (6 bases). This CDR3 comprises 14 residues. V was clipped by 3 bases and J by 5 bases, with 12 bases between them. Germline lookup yields CDR1 KGHDR and CDR2 SFDVKD.

The genes are TRBV27 and TRBJ2-1; 9 nucleotides align to TRBD2. The CDR3 consists of 14 residues. V lost 10 bases, J lost 5 bases, and 9 bases stayed unmatched. CDR1 MNHEY and CDR2 SMNVEV come from the germline V gene (reference sequence). CDR3 DNA: TGTGCCAAGAAAGGGACTAGCCTGAACAATGAGCAGTTCTTC. Protein product: CAKKGTSLNNEQFF.

In this sample, this clonotype turned up once. The chain carries TRBV7-9 and TRBJ2-7, with TRBD2 matching over 10 bases. In germline, CDR1 is SEHNR, CDR2 FQNEAQ (reference sequence). V was clipped by 5 bases and J by 7 bases; unmatched bases: 8. The CDR3 totals 14 residues. As DNA, the CDR3 is TGTGCCAGCAGCATTAGCGGGAGGTACAATGAGCAGTACTTC. Translation: CASSISGRYNEQYF.

The chain recombines TRBV20-1 with TRBJ2-7, with D possibly matching TRBD2 (6 bases). V lost 3 bases and J 0 bases, leaving 15 bases between the germline ends. The CDR3 extends over 15 amino acids. Germline V lookup: CDR1 DFQATT, CDR2 SNEGSKA (reference sequence). The CDR3, as DNA: TGCAGTGCTAGGCGGCGGGGCCTATCCTCCTACGAGCAGTACTTC. Translated, it gives CSARRRGLSSYEQYF.

The rearrangement uses TRBV7-2 and TRBJ1-2; 11 nucleotides match TRBD1. Germline V CDR1 and CDR2: SGHTA, FQGNSA. With V trimmed by 5 bases and J by 4 bases, 6 bases remained unmatched. The CDR3 totals 15 residues. The CDR3 DNA follows: TGTGCCAGCAGCGGACAGGGGGCGCTTGGCTATGGCTACACCTTC. It codes for CASSGQGALGYGYTF.

CDR3 in amino acids: CSARFSGANTEAFF. The CDR3 DNA follows: TGCAGTGCCAGGTTTTCGGGGGCGAACACTGAAGCTTTCTTT. The chain uses TRBV20-1 and TRBJ1-1, with D possibly being TRBD1 (6 bases). This CDR3 is built from 14 residues. Germline V lookup: CDR1 DFQATT, CDR2 SNEGSKA (reference sequence). Trimming pared 6 bases from V and 1 base from J, leaving 15 bases between.

Notes on this clonotype: An end of the junction does not agree with germline; a read error may underlie this. The V gene is TRBV7-2, the J gene TRBJ2-1; 8 nucleotides agree with TRBD2. The assigned J gene may be wrong: the sequence end matches TRBJ2-7 better. CDR1 is SGHTA and CDR2 is FQGNSA in the germline V gene. This CDR3 has 15 residues. CDR3 DNA sequence: TGTGCCAGCAGTTTAGCGGGGCGGACCTACAATGAGCAGTACTTC. Translated: CASSLAGRTYNEQYF.

This clonotype has a handful of counts. The chain uses TRBV20-1 and TRBJ2-7; 11 nucleotides match TRBD1. The V gene's germline CDR1 is DFQATT and CDR2 SNEGSKA (reference sequence). Trimming took 1 base from V and 4 from J; bases not matched to a gene: 15. There are 18 residues in the CDR3. The CDR3 is CSARAAGTGGGELYEQYF. Here the CDR3 DNA reads TGCAGTGCTAGAGCCGCCGGGACAGGGGGTGGCGAACTTTACGAGCAGTACTTC.

V is TRBV6-5 and J is TRBJ2-7; D might be TRBD1 (6 bases). CDR1 is MNHEY and CDR2 is SVGAGI in the germline V gene. Trimming removed 3 bases from V and 1 base from J, with 13 bases in between. CDR3 length: 15 residues. Here the CDR3 reads CASSYSTGRSYEQYF. The CDR3 nucleotides are TGTGCCAGCAGTTATTCGACAGGACGATCCTACGAGCAGTACTTC.

J is TRBJ2-7 and V is TRBV5-1; weak D call: TRBD2 (5 bases). Germline V CDR1 and CDR2: SGHRS, YFSETQ. Trimming took off 1 base at V and 0 bases at J, with 11 bases between the two ends. The CDR3 sequence is 15 residues long. CDR3 sequence: CASSLRGLNSYEQYF. CDR3 in DNA: TGCGCCAGCAGCTTGCGAGGGCTAAACTCCTACGAGCAGTACTTC.

This clonotype was seen ten or more times. The chain has TRBV24-1 and TRBJ2-1; 14 bases line up with TRBD2. Per the germline V gene, CDR1 is KGHDR and CDR2 is SFDVKD. The CDR3 spans 17 residues. After removal of 9 bases from V and 4 bases from J, the junction contained 10 bases not matched to a gene. CDR3 sequence reads: CATREGLAGDFYNEQFF. The CDR3, as DNA: TGTGCCACCCGGGAGGGACTAGCGGGAGATTTTTACAATGAGCAGTTCTTC.

This clonotype was counted a few times. The chain recombines TRBV6-1 with TRBJ2-3; the D gene could be TRBD1 or TRBD2 (5 bases each). Trimming stripped 7 bases from V and 2 bases from J, with 22 bases between. In germline, CDR1 is MNHNS, CDR2 SASEGT. CDR3 length equals 17 residues. The chain's CDR3 is CASTPSSGRLITDTQYF. In nucleotides, the CDR3 is TGTGCCAGCACTCCCAGCTCGGGGCGGCTCATCACAGATACGCAGTATTTT.

The genes are TRBV24-1 and TRBJ2-7; D call uncertain. This CDR3 spans 12 amino acids. V lost 4 bases, J lost 3 bases, and 6 bases lay in between. Germline V CDR1 and CDR2: KGHDR, SFDVKD. The DNA of the CDR3 is TGTGCCACCAGTGAGGGCAGCTACGAGCAGTACTTC. As protein: CATSEGSYEQYF.

This clonotype was detected a few times. This chain connects TRBV29-1 to TRBJ1-2; TRBD1 matches at 10 bases. Trimming cost V 2 bases and J 5 bases; bases outside gene matches: 14. Germline values: CDR1 SQVTM, CDR2 ANQGSEA. The CDR3 sequence is 17 residues long. CDR3 residues: CSVEPTRGTGVEYGYTF. CDR3 bases: TGCAGCGTTGAACCTACCAGAGGGACAGGGGTAGAGTATGGCTACACCTTC. Together with reference TRBV29-1 and TRBJ1-2, the CDR3 gives the full variable domain: SAVISQKPSRDICQRGTSLTIQCQVDSQVTMMFWYRQQPGQSLTLIATANQGSEATYESGFVIDKFPISRPNLTFSTLTVSNMSPEDSSIYLCSVEPTRGTGVEYGYTFGSGTRLTVV.

The rearrangement joins TRBV2 to TRBJ2-3; 9 nucleotides align to TRBD1. Germline trimming cut 10 bases from V and 4 bases from J; bases unmatched to any gene: 9. The V gene's germline CDR1 is SNHLY and CDR2 FYNNEI. This CDR3 has 14 residues. CDR3 in amino acids: CATSPGTGSDTQYF. CDR3 bases: TGTGCCACCTCCCCCGGGACAGGGTCAGATACGCAGTATTTT.

Comment on this clonotype: A junction end diverges from the germline sequence, so it may reflect a read error. The chain employs TRBV25-1 and TRBJ2-3; TRBD2 aligns across 7 bases. Germline V lookup: CDR1 MGHDK, CDR2 SYGVNS. The CDR3 is 16 amino acids. CDR3 sequence: CASSERASGLTYTQYF. CDR3 in DNA: TGTGCCAGCAGTGAGAGGGCTAGCGGACTCACATATACGCAGTATTTT.

This clonotype appeared a few times. V usage is TRBV5-1 and J usage is TRBJ2-1; 10 nucleotides align to TRBD2. This CDR3 is 15 amino acids long. The trim removed 3 bases at V and 10 bases at J, leaving 10 bases unmatched. Germline CDR1 is SGHRS and CDR2 is YFSETQ. CDR3 amino acids: CASSSAASGGVEQFF. The CDR3 bases are TGCGCCAGCAGCTCGGCGGCTAGCGGGGGCGTGGAGCAGTTCTTC.